The 10 T cell receptor beta chains listed next were all sequenced from one sample in a study of identifying expanded T cells in peripheral blood. Generated by immunoSEQ multiplex PCR, the TCRdb table keeps only in-frame clones and is missing some. The sample lists 70,000 to 95,000 clones, around nine tenths occurring once. The material sequenced was blood. The source of these receptors is a person aged 18 to 75 in good health.

The gene calls are TRBV5-1 and TRBJ2-2, with no clear D. CDR1 SGHRS and CDR2 YFSETQ come from the germline V gene. Trimming left V 0 bases short and J 0 bases short, with 6 bases between. The CDR3 runs 15 residues. CDR3 DNA sequence: TGCGCCAGCAGCTTGGCTGTTTCGAACACCGGGGAGCTGTTTTTT. Translating gives CASSLAVSNTGELFF.

This rearrangement joins TRBV15 to TRBJ2-1; possible D gene TRBD1, 6 bases. There are 15 residues in the CDR3. Germline V gene lookup returns CDR1 LNHNV and CDR2 YYDKDF (reference sequence). V was trimmed by 5 bases and J by 9 bases, leaving 20 bases between them. The DNA of the CDR3 is TGTGCCACCAGCTACGGACAGTGGGCAATCGGTGAGCAGTTCTTC. It codes for CATSYGQWAIGEQFF.

The chain uses TRBV5-1 and TRBJ2-5, with 10 nucleotides matching TRBD2. TRBJ2-7 explains the end of the DNA better; the J call may be wrong. The CDR3 is made up of 15 amino acids. CDR1 is SGHRS and CDR2 is YFSETQ in the germline V gene. The CDR3 loop reads CASSPSLAGATEQYF. The CDR3 DNA follows: TGCGCCAGCAGCCCATCCCTAGCGGGGGCTACCGAGCAGTACTTC.

This chain links TRBV4-1 with TRBJ1-2; D call uncertain. The length of the CDR3 is 17 residues. Germline V gene lookup returns CDR1 MGHRA and CDR2 YSYEKL. V shed 3 bases and J shed 7 bases, with 24 bases lying between them. CDR3 nucleotides: TGCGCCAGCAGCCATAAGCCTGAGGCCTCGCCCTATCGTGGCTACACCTTC. Protein: CASSHKPEASPYRGYTF.

In its sample, this clone was seen many times. This chain uses TRBV20-1 with TRBJ2-5; D gene ambiguous. The CDR3 consists of 11 residues. With 3 bases removed from V and 0 bases from J, the gap between germline ends came to 2 bases. The V gene's germline CDR1 is DFQATT and CDR2 SNEGSKA (reference sequence). The CDR3 bases are TGCAGTGCTAGTGACCAAGAGACCCAGTACTTC. It yields the protein CSASDQETQYF.

The chain has TRBV27 and TRBJ2-1; tentatively, D is TRBD2 (6 bases). Per germline, CDR1 MNHEY and CDR2 SMNVEV (reference sequence). Between the trimmed V and J ends, which lost 7 bases and 2 bases, there was a span of 12 bases. CDR3 length: 14 amino acids. CDR3 nucleotide sequence: TGTGCCAGCAATCGGGGGTCGACCTACAATGAGCAGTTCTTC. Translation gives CASNRGSTYNEQFF.

The chain has TRBV7-9 and TRBJ2-7; 10 nucleotides align to TRBD2. Per germline, CDR1 SEHNR and CDR2 FQNEAQ (reference sequence). With 5 bases clipped from V and 7 bases from J, the junction kept 8 bases outside the gene matches. This CDR3 has 14 amino acids. The CDR3: CASSMGLASEEQYF. In DNA form, the CDR3 reads TGTGCCAGCAGCATGGGACTAGCGAGCGAGGAGCAGTACTTC.

The chain links TRBV6-1 to TRBJ2-7; D is unclear. V lost 4 bases to trimming and J lost 2 bases, with 9 bases between them. The CDR3 length is 13 residues. Germline V gene sequence: CDR1 MNHNS, CDR2 SASEGT. The CDR3 loop reads CASSADIAYEQYF. The CDR3 DNA is TGTGCCAGCAGTGCCGACATCGCCTACGAGCAGTACTTC.

This clone was recorded once. V and J are TRBV28 and TRBJ2-7; D may be TRBD1 (5 bases). The CDR3 is 12 amino acids. CDR1 and CDR2 from the germline V gene are MDHEN and SYDVKM. V gave up 2 bases and J gave up 8 bases, with 10 bases separating them. The chain's CDR3 is CASSLGGAKQYF. The CDR3 DNA is TGTGCCAGCAGTTTAGGTGGGGCGAAGCAGTACTTC.

This sequence joins TRBV30 and TRBJ1-5; no definite D call. This CDR3 is built from 15 residues. V lost 0 bases and J 3 bases, leaving 12 bases between the germline ends. CDR1 and CDR2 from the germline V gene are GTSNPN and SVGIG (reference sequence). The CDR3 protein is CAWSVQTDHNQPQHF. The CDR3 DNA sequence: TGTGCCTGGAGTGTTCAAACGGATCACAATCAGCCCCAGCATTTT.